This is a list of T cell receptor beta chains from one sample in a study of blood T cell repertoires in COVID-19. TCRdb's table, derived via immunoSEQ multiplex PCR, lists solely in-frame clones and lacks some. The table includes hundreds of thousands of clones, 75% to 85% detected once. The sample consisted of peripheral blood. These receptors came from a man aged 45-65 years with active or convalescent COVID-19. CDR3s include the opening cysteine and the closing phenylalanine or tryptophan. A D gene is named only where the DNA matches it firmly. Clone size is shown for a subset of rows, as once, few, many or a class of expanded clone.

cdr3_nt	cdr3_aa	j_call	d_call	v_call	clone_size
TGTGCCAGCAGCCAAGATCTCCCTAGCCCTAGCTCCTACAATGAGCAGTTCTTC	CASSQDLPSPSSYNEQFF	TRBJ2-1	-	TRBV3-1/TRBV3-2	-
TGTGCCAGCAGCTTGGAAATGGGACTAGCGGGCCCCGGGGAGCTGTTTTTT	CASSLEMGLAGPGELFF	TRBJ2-2	TRBD2	TRBV7-6	-
TGTGCCAGCAGCTTGGGGGCTAGCGGGAGCAATGAGCAGTTCTTC	CASSLGASGSNEQFF	TRBJ2-1	TRBD2	TRBV5-4	-
TGTGCCAGTAGAGGACAGGGGATAACTGAAGCTTTCTTT	CASRGQGITEAFF	TRBJ1-1	TRBD1	TRBV19	-
TGTGCCAGCACCCCGTTGCAGGGGCGGGAGACCCAGTACTTC	CASTPLQGRETQYF	TRBJ2-5	-	TRBV28	-
TGCGCCAGCAGCCGGTGGACTAGCGGGGAAGACAATGAGCAGTTCTTC	CASSRWTSGEDNEQFF	TRBJ2-1	TRBD2	TRBV5-1	-
TGTGCCAGCAGTTACGGAACAGGGCCCCTTTATGGCTACACCTTC	CASSYGTGPLYGYTF	TRBJ1-2	-	TRBV6-6	-
TGCGCCAGCAGCTTGGATAGTGATGGCTACACCTTC	CASSLDSDGYTF	TRBJ1-2	-	TRBV5-1	-
TGCGCCAGCAGCCAGGGACTAGCGGGAGTCATCTCCTACAATGAGCAGTTCTTC	CASSQGLAGVISYNEQFF	TRBJ2-1	TRBD2	TRBV5-1	-
TGTGCCAGCAGCCAGGCAGGGGTGATCTATGGCTACACCTTC	CASSQAGVIYGYTF	TRBJ1-2	-	TRBV6-5	once
TGTGCCAGCAGCTTAATGGCAGGGGCCCTTAACTATGGCTACACCTTC	CASSLMAGALNYGYTF	TRBJ1-2	-	TRBV7-2	-
TGCAGCGTTGTTGGGAGGGTTCGGGACGAGCAGTACTTC	CSVVGRVRDEQYF	TRBJ2-7	TRBD2	TRBV29-1	-
TGTGCCAGCAGTCCCCGGGGCGGGACCGTGGAGCCCCAGCATTTT	CASSPRGGTVEPQHF	TRBJ1-5	-	TRBV28	-
TGCAGCGTTGGGCTCGGGGGGGCGGGAGAGCAGTACTTC	CSVGLGGAGEQYF	TRBJ2-7	TRBD2	TRBV29-1	-
TGTGCCTGGAGCCTCACTCGGGACACTGAAGCTTTCTTT	CAWSLTRDTEAFF	TRBJ1-1	-	TRBV30	few
TGTGCCAGCAATGTTCCAGGGGTGTACATTCAGTACTTC	CASNVPGVYIQYF	TRBJ2-4	-	TRBV2	-
TGTGCCAGCAGCTTGGGGACTAGCGGGTCTCTAGCCAAAAACATTCAGTACTTC	CASSLGTSGSLAKNIQYF	TRBJ2-4	TRBD2	TRBV7-9	-
TGTGCCAGCAGCGTTGGGACTACCACCGGGGAGCTGTTTTTT	CASSVGTTTGELFF	TRBJ2-2	TRBD2	TRBV9	once
TGTGCCAGCTCCTCCGAACAGCTACGCACAGATACGCAGTATTTT	CASSSEQLRTDTQYF	TRBJ2-3	-	TRBV18	-
TGCGCCAGCAGCCCAAACGATTACGGGGGTATCAACACTGAAGCTTTCTTT	CASSPNDYGGINTEAFF	TRBJ1-1	-	TRBV4-3	-
TGTGCCAGCAGTGAATCAATAGTGGGACAGGGCTACGAGCAGTACTTC	CASSESIVGQGYEQYF	TRBJ2-7	TRBD1	TRBV6-1	-
TGTGCCTGGGTAGGGACACCGAACACTGAAGCTTTCTTT	CAWVGTPNTEAFF	TRBJ1-1	-	TRBV30	-
TGTGCCATCAGGGCCGCTTATGTCTCGCTCGTAATGTCGTACTTC	CAIRAAYVSLVMSYF	TRBJ2-4	-	TRBV10-3	-
TGTGCCAGTAGTATAGATCGTAGGGCAGGGATGGCTCAGCCCCAGCATTTT	CASSIDRRAGMAQPQHF	TRBJ1-5	-	TRBV19	-
TGTGCCAGTAGTGCCGCTGACAGGGAGGTTCGGGAGACCCAGTACTTC	CASSAADREVRETQYF	TRBJ2-5	-	TRBV19	-
TGTGCCAGCAGCTCCAGACTAGCGGTCACAGATACGCAGTATTTT	CASSSRLAVTDTQYF	TRBJ2-3	TRBD2	TRBV14	-
TGTGCCAGCTCACCGCTAGGGGGACAGCTGAACACTGAAGCTTTCTTT	CASSPLGGQLNTEAFF	TRBJ1-1	TRBD1	TRBV18	once
TGCGCCAGCAGCCTCCAGGGGGCCGGGGAGACCCAGTACTTC	CASSLQGAGETQYF	TRBJ2-5	TRBD1	TRBV4-1	-
TGTGCCAGCAGCCCTACAGGGGTCGTGAACACTGAAGCTTTCTTT	CASSPTGVVNTEAFF	TRBJ1-1	TRBD1	TRBV2	-
TGCAGCGTTCCCCTTGGAGGGAGGTATGGCTACACCTTC	CSVPLGGRYGYTF	TRBJ1-2	-	TRBV29-1	-
TGTGCCAGCAGCGTCCCCATAGAGGCAAGCTCCTACAATGAGCAGTTCTTC	CASSVPIEASSYNEQFF	TRBJ2-1	-	TRBV9	-
TGTGCCAGCAGCAGGGACAGGGCTTACGAGCAGTACTTC	CASSRDRAYEQYF	TRBJ2-7	-	TRBV21-1	-
TGTGCCAGCACCCCTATCTTCCCGTTGAGGGCTAATGAAAAACTGTTTTTT	CASTPIFPLRANEKLFF	TRBJ1-4	-	TRBV7-9	-
TGTGCCAGCAGTTTATACACCCCTAACACTGAAGCTTTCTTT	CASSLYTPNTEAFF	TRBJ1-1	-	TRBV28	-
TGCGCCAGCAGCCAAGAATGGGCCTTGAACACTGAAGCTTTCTTT	CASSQEWALNTEAFF	TRBJ1-1	-	TRBV4-3	few
TGTGCCAGCAGTCCTGCCTCATCAGGGGGCAGTCAGCCCCAGCATTTT	CASSPASSGGSQPQHF	TRBJ1-5	TRBD1	TRBV27	-
TGTGCCAGCAGCTTGCGTGACAGGGGGGACACCGGGGAGCTGTTTTTT	CASSLRDRGDTGELFF	TRBJ2-2	TRBD1	TRBV5-8	-
TGTGCCACCAGTGAACGACAGGGGAATAGCGGGGAGCTGTTTTTT	CATSERQGNSGELFF	TRBJ2-2	TRBD1	TRBV24-1	-
TGTGCCAGCTCACCACCGGTTACTAGCGGGGGGTACAATGAGCAGTTCTTC	CASSPPVTSGGYNEQFF	TRBJ2-1	TRBD2	TRBV18	-
TGCGCCAGCAGCACCGAGGACTCGCGGCCAACTGAAGCTTTCTTT	CASSTEDSRPTEAFF	TRBJ1-1	-	TRBV5-1	-
TGTGCCAGCAGTGTTGACTTGGGGCAGTACTTC	CASSVDLGQYF	TRBJ2-7	-	TRBV25-1	-
TGTGCCAGTAAGAGGCAGGGTCAGCCCCAGCATTTT	CASKRQGQPQHF	TRBJ1-5	-	TRBV12-3/TRBV12-4	-
TGTGCCAGCAGCTTACGGCAGGGGAAGGGAAACATTCAGTACTTC	CASSLRQGKGNIQYF	TRBJ2-4	-	TRBV11-2	-